This T cell receptor beta chain was sequenced during a study of PD-L1 blockade in urothelial cancer. Study background: Male sex and bladder-origin urothelial cancer characterized about 85% of the 29 patients. At 3 weeks (second dose) and 6 weeks after starting treatment, blood was analyzed.

As to time point: peripheral blood 6 weeks after treatment start. Urothelial carcinoma, locally advanced or metastatic, affected the patients. Germline CDR1 reads SGHTA; CDR2 reads FQGNSA. With V trimmed by 4 bases and J by 10 bases, 11 bases remained unmatched. The CDR3 has 17 amino acids. PCRs were each spiked with synthetic TCR analog templates. Clones were sequenced by immunoSEQ multiplex PCR, and TCRdb holds only the in-frame ones, with some missing. The table includes about 110,000 clones, 80% to 95% detected once. This specimen was PBMCs, taken around atezolizumab (anti-PD-L1) treatment. The V and J genes are TRBV7-2 and TRBJ2-1; 15 bases match TRBD2. This clonotype was obtained from a man in his sixties with urothelial cancer. The CDR3 DNA reads as TGTGCCAGCAGCTCCCGTACCGGGACTAGCGGGAGGAACGAGCAGTTCTTC. Encoded protein: CASSSRTGTSGRNEQFF.